This TCR beta chain was profiled in a study of cytomegalovirus exposure and HLA in healthy donors. There are 13 residues in the CDR3. CDR1 is MNHEY, CDR2 SVGAGI, per germline. Trimming removed 6 bases at V and 6 bases at J, with 15 bases between. PCR used 60 Vbeta primers and 13 Jbeta primers. Using immunoSEQ multiplex PCR, the repertoire was profiled, and TCRdb retains in-frame clones only, with some absent. The data contain roughly 120,000 clones, 65% to 85% of them singletons. This clonotype originated in a man aged 45-65 years in good health and CMV-seronegative. This rearrangement joins TRBV6-5 to TRBJ2-7; D is perhaps TRBD2 (5 bases). Material for sequencing was PBMCs. The CDR3 reads CASRRAPSGEQYF. The DNA of the CDR3 is TGTGCCAGCAGGAGGGCCCCAAGTGGCGAGCAGTACTTC.